This record concerns one T cell receptor beta chain sequence. The antigen is not known. The data derive from a study of radiation and T cells in renal cell carcinoma. Overall study results and limits: No pretreatment tumor biopsies were available for baseline clonotypes.

CDR3 length: 16 amino acids. V lost 0 bases to trimming and J lost 8 bases; unmatched junction nucleotides: 5. Germline V lookup: CDR1 MNHEY, CDR2 SVGAGI. Time point in this sample: baseline pretreatment blood. Treatment: 15 Gy SBRT to primary tumor, nephrectomy 4 weeks later. Sequencing used immunoSEQ multiplex PCR; TCRdb keeps in-frame clones, though not all of them. The sample consists of approximately 120,000 clones, about four fifths of them appearing once. The material was blood, obtained from a patient whose treatment included radiotherapy and nephrectomy. V and J are TRBV6-5 and TRBJ1-3, with 12 bases that match TRBD1. The origin of this receptor is a woman aged 60-70 years with renal cell carcinoma. DNA for the CDR3: TGTGCCAGCAGTTACTCTTTGGGACAGGGGGCAGACACCATATATTTT. Amino acid sequence: CASSYSLGQGADTIYF.